This T cell receptor (beta chain) was identified in a study of CD8 T cells in ankylosing spondylitis (dated by TCRdb to 2017 to 2019). Study-level background: T cell receptor beta repertoires were profiled in healthy donors and ankylosing spondylitis patients so that disease-linked TCR variants could be found. The whole study cohort included some 100 healthy donors and 20 to 30 ankylosing spondylitis patients. Peripheral blood was sampled, and synovial fluid was also collected from ankylosing spondylitis patients.

Sequencing was performed on an Illumina HiSeq 2500. Quantitative 5'-RACE with molecular barcodes was used to prepare TCR beta libraries. As for how the authors treated the data: To identify disease-linked TCR variants, a new computational method was used, one built on a probabilistic model of VDJ rearrangement. TCRdb redid the processing of the public reads, applying fastp at Q25 and MiXCR, and retained in-frame beta chains. Here each entry gathers all rows of one CDR3 protein and keeps the most common genes and DNA. The V and J calls and clone size are TCRdb's, not the authors'. The sample includes a few hundred thousand distinct CDR3 sequences, with 20% to 30% observed a single time. Approximately 0.61% of the sample rests with the top ten. The paper as a whole reports these results and caveats: The disease-linked clones showed a CD8+ phenotype and occurred at relatively low frequencies in peripheral blood. According to the report, matched synovial fluid samples from ankylosing spondylitis patients were significantly enriched for the disease-linked clones. Some TCR beta motif variants had previously been reported in synovial fluid and blood of reactive arthritis patients, which suggested common disease-initiation mechanisms. Blood from ankylosing spondylitis patients appeared to be characterized by a TCR beta motif composed of under 10 highly homologous amino acid variants.

Points on this clonotype: Its specific antigen is unknown. Base quality data are lacking; no much larger clone is found one base away.

The sequenced sample was blood, either unsorted or a sorted T cell fraction (not recorded which). This sequence originates from a male donor with ankylosing spondylitis or in good health (not recorded which).

The CDR3 corresponds to CASSATGGTDTQYF. The bases read TGTGCCAGCAGTGCTACGGGGGGCACAGATACGCAGTATTTT. The chain uses TRBV12-3 or TRBV12-4 and TRBJ2-3; the D gene is perhaps TRBD2, on 6 matching bases. The CDR3, cysteine through phenylalanine, is 14 amino acids long. Only CDR3 DNA is held: 42 bases, read in frame from base 1. The V and J ends are trimmed by 5 bases and 1 base, leaving 10 bases between them.